This TCR beta chain originates from a study of T cell responses to AZD1222 COVID-19 vaccine. Study-level information: It was second doses at about 4 or about 12 weeks that were pooled.

The protocol was immunoSEQ multiplex PCR, while the TCRdb copy is restricted to in-frame clones and leaves out a portion. The table shows 140,000 or so clones, with 80% to 90% occurring only once. General study results and limits: Nearly half of the spike-specific TCRs reportedly recognize variant regions that carry no mutations.

A remark on this clone: The antigen is not known.

This specimen was peripheral blood, taken on day 0 of AZD1222 vaccination. This sequence originates from an adult in good health.

The CDR3: CASSLFEGAGGYTF. The CDR3 DNA reads as TGTGCCAGCAGCTTGTTCGAGGGGGCCGGTGGCTACACCTTC. V gene TRBV5-8 combines with J gene TRBJ1-2; 7 bases line up with TRBD1. The ends lost 1 base at V and 7 bases at J; junction bases unmatched: 7. Germline V lookup: CDR1 SGHTS, CDR2 YDEGEE. This CDR3 is 14 amino acids long.